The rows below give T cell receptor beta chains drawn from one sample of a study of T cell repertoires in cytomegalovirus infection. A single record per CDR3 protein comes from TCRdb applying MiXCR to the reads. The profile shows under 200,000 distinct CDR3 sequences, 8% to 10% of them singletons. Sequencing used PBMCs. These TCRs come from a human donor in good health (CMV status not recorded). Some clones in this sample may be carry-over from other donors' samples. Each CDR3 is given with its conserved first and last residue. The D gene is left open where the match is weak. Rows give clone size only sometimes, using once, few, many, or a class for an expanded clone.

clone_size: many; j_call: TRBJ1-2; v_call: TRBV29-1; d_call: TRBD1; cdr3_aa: CSVRGTEIYGYTF; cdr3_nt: TGCAGCGTTAGAGGGACAGAGATATATGGCTACACCTTC
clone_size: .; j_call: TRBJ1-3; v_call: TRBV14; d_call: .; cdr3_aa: CASSQAGNTIYF; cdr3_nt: TGTGCCAGCAGCCAAGCGGGAAACACCATATATTTT
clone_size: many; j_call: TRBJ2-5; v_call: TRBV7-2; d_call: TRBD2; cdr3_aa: CASSLEQMAAGGRETQYF; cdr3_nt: TGTGCCAGCAGCTTAGAACAGATGGCGGCGGGGGGGCGGGAGACCCAGTACTTC
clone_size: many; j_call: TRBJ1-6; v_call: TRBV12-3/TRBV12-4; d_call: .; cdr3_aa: CASSLSGLSPLHF; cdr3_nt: TGTGCCAGCAGTTTATCAGGGTTGTCACCCCTCCACTTT
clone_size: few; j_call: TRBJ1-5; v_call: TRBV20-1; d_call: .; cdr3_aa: CSARVGDQPQHF; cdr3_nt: TGCAGTGCTAGAGTGGGGGACCAGCCCCAGCATTTT
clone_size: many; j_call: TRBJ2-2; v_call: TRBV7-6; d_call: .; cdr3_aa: CASSSRGRRGTGELFF; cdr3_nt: TGTGCCAGCAGTAGTCGTGGGAGACGAGGCACCGGGGAGCTGTTTTTT
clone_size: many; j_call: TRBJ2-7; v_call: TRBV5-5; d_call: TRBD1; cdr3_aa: CASSLADRDPYEQYF; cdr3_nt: TGTGCCAGCAGCTTAGCTGACAGGGACCCCTACGAGCAGTACTTC
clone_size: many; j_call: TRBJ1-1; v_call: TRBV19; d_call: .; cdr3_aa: CASSNTEAFF; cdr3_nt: TGTGCCAGTTCGAACACTGAAGCTTTCTTT
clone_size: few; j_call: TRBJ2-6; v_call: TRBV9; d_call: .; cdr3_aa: CASSVFMAGSSGANVLTF; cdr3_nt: TGTGCCAGCAGCGTTTTTATGGCGGGCAGCTCTGGGGCCAACGTCCTGACTTTC
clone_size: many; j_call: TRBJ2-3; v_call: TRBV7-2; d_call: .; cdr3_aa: CASSLVTTDTQYF; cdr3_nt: TGTGCCAGCAGCTTAGTCACGACAGATACGCAGTATTTT
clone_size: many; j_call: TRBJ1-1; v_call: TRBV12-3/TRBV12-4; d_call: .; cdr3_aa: CASSLAVTEAFF; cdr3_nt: TGTGCCAGCAGTCTGGCCGTCACTGAAGCTTTCTTT
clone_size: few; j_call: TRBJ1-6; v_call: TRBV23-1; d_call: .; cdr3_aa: CASSQNRGCDSPLHF; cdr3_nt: TGCGCCAGCAGTCAAAACCGAGGGTGCGATTCACCCCTCCACTTT
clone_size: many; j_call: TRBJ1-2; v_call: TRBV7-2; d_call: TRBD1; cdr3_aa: CASSLDVGQGATYGYTF; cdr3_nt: TGTGCCAGCAGCTTGGACGTCGGACAGGGGGCCACCTATGGCTACACCTTC
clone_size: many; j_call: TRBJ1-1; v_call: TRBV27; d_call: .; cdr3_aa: CASSSPLLTEAFF; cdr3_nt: TGTGCCAGCAGTTCCCCGCTGTTGACTGAAGCTTTCTTT
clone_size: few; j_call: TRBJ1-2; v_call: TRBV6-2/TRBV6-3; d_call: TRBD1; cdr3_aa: CASCVRDRDANYGYTF; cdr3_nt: TGTGCCAGCTGCGTACGGGACAGAGACGCTAACTATGGCTACACCTTC
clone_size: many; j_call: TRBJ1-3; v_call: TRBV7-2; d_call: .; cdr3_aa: CASSSRQAAGGNTIYF; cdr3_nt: TGTGCCAGCAGCTCGAGACAGGCCGCGGGAGGAAACACCATATATTTT
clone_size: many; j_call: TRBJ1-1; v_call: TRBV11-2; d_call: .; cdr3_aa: CASSFRAEGAFF; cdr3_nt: TGTGCCAGCAGCTTCCGGGCCGAGGGGGCTTTCTTT
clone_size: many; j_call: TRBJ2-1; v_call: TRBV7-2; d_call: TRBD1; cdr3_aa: CASSPRQGRLGEQFF; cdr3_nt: TGTGCCAGCAGCCCCCGACAGGGAAGGCTCGGTGAGCAGTTCTTC
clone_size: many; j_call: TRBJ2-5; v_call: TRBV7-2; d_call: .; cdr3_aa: CASQTGNQETQYF; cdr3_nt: TGTGCCAGCCAGACGGGGAACCAAGAGACCCAGTACTTC
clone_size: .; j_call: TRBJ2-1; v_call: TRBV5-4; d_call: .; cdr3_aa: CASSLDIVGNSYNEQFF; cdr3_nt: TGTGCCAGCAGCTTGGATATTGTGGGAAACTCCTACAATGAGCAGTTCTTC
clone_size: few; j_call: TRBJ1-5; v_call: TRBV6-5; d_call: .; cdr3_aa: CASSYDGTQPQHF; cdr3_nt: TGTGCCAGCAGTTACGATGGGACTCAGCCCCAGCATTTT
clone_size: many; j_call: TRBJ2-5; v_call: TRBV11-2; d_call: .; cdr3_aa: CASSLVLGPTVGETQYF; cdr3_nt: TGTGCCAGCAGCTTAGTGCTGGGCCCAACGGTCGGGGAGACCCAGTACTTC